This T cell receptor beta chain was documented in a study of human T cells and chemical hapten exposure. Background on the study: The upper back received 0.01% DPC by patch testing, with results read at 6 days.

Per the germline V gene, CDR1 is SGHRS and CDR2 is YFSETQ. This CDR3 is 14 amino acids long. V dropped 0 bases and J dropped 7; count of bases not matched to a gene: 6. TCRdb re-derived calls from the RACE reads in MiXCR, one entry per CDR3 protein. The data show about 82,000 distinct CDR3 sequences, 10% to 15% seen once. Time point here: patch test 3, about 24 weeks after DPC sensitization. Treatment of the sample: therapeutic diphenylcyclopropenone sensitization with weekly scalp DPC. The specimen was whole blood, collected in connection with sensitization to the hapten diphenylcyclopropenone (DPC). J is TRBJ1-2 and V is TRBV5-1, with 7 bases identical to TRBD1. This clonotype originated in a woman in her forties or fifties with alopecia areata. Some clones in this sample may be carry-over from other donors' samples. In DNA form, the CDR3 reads TGCGCCAGCAGCTTGGCTTGGGACAGTCGTGGCTACACCTTC. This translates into CASSLAWDSRGYTF.